This T cell receptor (beta chain) derives from a study of T cells in Graves' hyperthyroidism and ophthalmopathy. The CDR3 spans 14 residues. Study-wide findings and caveats: The model forecast ophthalmopathy, anticipating it by a median approximately 6.2 months before onset.

Worth noting for this clonotype: Its antigen is undetermined. One junction end disagrees with the germline gene, perhaps due to a read error.

The CDR3 regions of TCR beta were amplified from RNA transcripts. The HTBI set primed first-round TCR CDR3 RT-PCR. In TCRdb, the multiplex PCR reads were re-called with MiXCR into one record per CDR3 protein. Seen here are 500,000 or so distinct CDR3 sequences, 15% to 20% observed once, and the top ten hold around 28%. The study included ophthalmopathy patients with Clinical Activity Score at least 3, NOSPECS grade at least 4 and duration under 3 months. Diagnosis rested on symptoms, serum thyroxine and TRAb, thyroid ultrasound, and orbital computed tomography. The PBMCs were sourced from fresh peripheral blood (more than 9 ml).

The V call is TRBV12-3 or TRBV12-4, the J call TRBJ1-2, with 8 bases aligning to TRBD1. The sample consisted of blood. The TCR was taken from a woman in her twenties or thirties with Graves' ophthalmopathy. The CDR3 DNA is TGTGCCAGCAGTTTCGGCAGGGGGCTATATGGCCACACCTTC. Translation gives CASSFGRGLYGHTF.